This TCR beta chain comes out of a study of blood T cell repertoires in COVID-19. For the study at large: The United States, Italy and Spain supplied acute and convalescent COVID-19 samples. In each case, the material was cDNA or gDNA derived from T cells, B-cell-depleted T cells, or PBMCs.

Study processing details: The assay estimated nucleated cells by amplifying reference gene primers. The table came from immunoSEQ multiplex PCR; TCRdb's copy has only in-frame clones and leaves some out. D and trimming come from the DNA, and the V and J calls and clone size come from that table. The top ten clones hold about 6.8% of a sample with about 120,000 clones, 65% to 80% of them seen once. This TCR derives from a man aged 65 to 79 with acute or convalescent COVID-19. Sequencing was carried out using peripheral blood.

Written as DNA, the CDR3 is TGTGCCAGCAGCGTCGACAGGGTGGGTGGCTACACCTTC. Amino acid sequence: CASSVDRVGGYTF. J is TRBJ1-2 and V is TRBV5-4, with 7 positions matching TRBD1. The V and J ends lost 4 bases and 7 bases, in that order; junction bases with no gene match: 7. The CDR3 is 13 residues long. Germline CDR1 reads SGHNT; CDR2 reads YYREEE (reference sequence).